This is a list of T cell receptor beta chains from one sample in a study of T cell responses to AZD1222 COVID-19 vaccine. Sequencing was performed with immunoSEQ multiplex PCR; in TCRdb, only in-frame clones are kept and a portion is missing. The data show around 96,000 clones, 88% seen once. Sequencing used peripheral blood, obtained on day 0 of AZD1222 vaccination. The receptors shown here come from an adult in good health. Both conserved end residues are part of each CDR3. The order of the fields is V gene, D gene, J gene, clone size, CDR3 DNA, CDR3 protein. D genes are given only for firm matches. Only part of the rows carry a size: once, few, many, or a class if the clone is expanded.

>TRBV6-4|TRBD1|TRBJ1-6|NA
TGTGCCAGCAGTGAACAGGGGTTCCCTAATAATTCACCCCTCCACTTT
CASSEQGFPNNSPLHF
>TRBV4-1|NA|TRBJ2-2|NA
TGCGCCAGCAGCCAAGAGTTCAGGCAAATCACCGGGGAGCTGTTTTTT
CASSQEFRQITGELFF
>TRBV10-3|NA|TRBJ1-1|few
TGTGCCATCTCGGCAGGGGTCTCGAACACTGAAGCTTTCTTT
CAISAGVSNTEAFF
>TRBV27|TRBD1|TRBJ2-3|few
TGTGCCAGCAGTACCATACAGGGGGACGCTAGCACAGATACGCAGTATTTT
CASSTIQGDASTDTQYF
>TRBV5-8|NA|TRBJ1-5|NA
TGTGCCAGCAGCCAGGATGGGGGGAACCATCAGCCCCAGCATTTT
CASSQDGGNHQPQHF
>TRBV19|NA|TRBJ1-2|once
TGTGCCAGTAGTACCGGCTTTAACTATGGCTACACCTTC
CASSTGFNYGYTF
>TRBV28|NA|TRBJ2-5|NA
TGTGCCAGCAGTTTTGTAGGGGAGACCCAGTACTTC
CASSFVGETQYF
>TRBV5-1|NA|TRBJ2-5|NA
TGCGCCAGCAGCTTGGTCCAGCTCGATCAAGAGACCCAGTACTTC
CASSLVQLDQETQYF
>TRBV9|NA|TRBJ1-4|NA
TGTGCCAGCAGCGGCCTCAGCCTGAATGAAAAACTGTTTTTT
CASSGLSLNEKLFF
>TRBV4-2|TRBD2|TRBJ2-1|NA
TGTGCCAGCAGCCAAATGGGAGCGGGGGCACCCAATGAGCAGTTCTTC
CASSQMGAGAPNEQFF
>TRBV28|NA|TRBJ1-1|NA
TGTGCCAGCATCCAACGGGGGGGCAGGAGGACTGAAGCTTTCTTT
CASIQRGGRRTEAFF
>TRBV6-5|TRBD1|TRBJ1-2|NA
TGTGCCAGCAGCCGACCGGGACAGGGGTCGGGTGGCTACACCTTC
CASSRPGQGSGGYTF
>TRBV6-5|NA|TRBJ1-6|NA
TGTGCCAGCGGGGGAGGGATCTCCTATAATTCACCCCTCCACTTT
CASGGGISYNSPLHF
>TRBV30|NA|TRBJ1-5|few
TGTGCCTGGAAGGGAGATAATAGCAATCAGCCCCAGCATTTT
CAWKGDNSNQPQHF
>TRBV24-1|NA|TRBJ2-3|NA
TGTGCCACCAGTGACGCAAACAGAGGAAGGACAGATACGCAGTATTTT
CATSDANRGRTDTQYF
>TRBV10-3|TRBD2|TRBJ2-7|NA
TGTGCCATCAGTGACGAGGGAGGGTCCTACGAGCAGTACTTC
CAISDEGGSYEQYF
>TRBV12-3/TRBV12-4|NA|TRBJ1-2|NA
TGTGCCAGCAAAGGGGGGGGTAACTATGGCTACACCTTC
CASKGGGNYGYTF
>TRBV20-1|NA|TRBJ1-6|NA
TGCAGTGCTAGTAGGGGCGAGTCGGGTTCACCCCTCCACTTT
CSASRGESGSPLHF
>TRBV10-3|NA|TRBJ1-1|NA
TGTGCCATCAGTGACGGAAAAACCACTGAAGCTTTCTTT
CAISDGKTTEAFF
>TRBV15|NA|TRBJ1-4|once
TGTGCCACCAGCACCGTAGGGGGTTGGGAGACAACTAATGAAAAACTGTTTTTT
CATSTVGGWETTNEKLFF
>TRBV2|TRBD1|TRBJ1-6|NA
TGTGCCACCAAGACGGACAGGTCATCCCTCCACTTT
CATKTDRSSLHF
>TRBV9|NA|TRBJ2-7|NA
TGTGCCAGCAGCGTCCATCCTGACAGCTACGAGCAGTACTTC
CASSVHPDSYEQYF
>TRBV7-2|NA|TRBJ1-4|NA
TGTGCCAGCAGCTTAGAAGGGACGGTTGGTGAAAAACTGTTTTTT
CASSLEGTVGEKLFF
>TRBV10-3|TRBD1|TRBJ1-1|once
TGTGCCATCAGTCTACAGGGGCGAGAAGCTTTCTTT
CAISLQGREAFF
>TRBV30|TRBD1|TRBJ2-7|NA
TGTGCCTGGGAACCGGGACAGGGCTTCTACGAGCAGTACTTC
CAWEPGQGFYEQYF
>TRBV28|TRBD2|TRBJ2-3|NA
TGTGCCAGCAGTACCCCCAAGGGAGGGTTCGATACGCAGTATTTT
CASSTPKGGFDTQYF
>TRBV3-1/TRBV3-2|NA|TRBJ1-5|NA
TGTGCCAGCAGCCGGGAGCCAGCTAGCAATCAGCCCCAGCATTTT
CASSREPASNQPQHF
>TRBV2|NA|TRBJ2-1|NA
TGTGCCAGCAGCAGGGACGGCTTCTACAATGAGCAGTTCTTC
CASSRDGFYNEQFF
>TRBV28|NA|TRBJ2-5|many
TGTGCCAGCAGTTTATTATCCAGGGTGGGGGAGACCCAGTACTTC
CASSLLSRVGETQYF
>TRBV5-1|TRBD1|TRBJ1-2|NA
TGCGCCAGCAGGGGACAGGGACGGGATGGCTACACCTTC
CASRGQGRDGYTF
>TRBV6-6|NA|TRBJ1-5|NA
TGTGCCAGCAGTCCCGTGGGGGGGAAACAGCCCCAGCATTTT
CASSPVGGKQPQHF
>TRBV18|TRBD2|TRBJ2-1|NA
TGTGCCAGCTCACGGGTTAGCGGGGCGAACAATGAGCAGTTCTTC
CASSRVSGANNEQFF
>TRBV3-1/TRBV3-2|NA|TRBJ2-2|NA
TGTGCCAGCAACCTAATCCCCCCCCCGCCCACAGACACCGGGGAGCTGTTTTTT
CASNLIPPPPTDTGELFF
>TRBV2|TRBD1|TRBJ1-3|NA
TGTGCCAGCAGTCCCGGGACAGGGGCTGGAAACACCATATATTTT
CASSPGTGAGNTIYF
>TRBV5-1|TRBD1|TRBJ2-5|NA
TGCGCCAGCAGGACAGGGTCGGAGACCCAGTACTTC
CASRTGSETQYF
>TRBV11-2|NA|TRBJ1-5|NA
TGTGCCAGCAGCAAACGGGGAGTACAGGGTCAGCCCCAGCATTTT
CASSKRGVQGQPQHF
>TRBV18|NA|TRBJ2-3|once
TGTGCCAGCTCCCCCCAAACGGGGTTAGAAAGCACAGATACGCAGTATTTT
CASSPQTGLESTDTQYF
>TRBV7-2|TRBD1|TRBJ1-5|NA
TGTGCCAGCAGCTCGTACAGGGGAAGGAATCAGCCCCAGCATTTT
CASSSYRGRNQPQHF
>TRBV4-2|TRBD2|TRBJ2-7|NA
TGTGCCAGCAGCCAAGGGGTGGGGACTAGCTCCTACGAGCAGTACTTC
CASSQGVGTSSYEQYF
>TRBV9|NA|TRBJ2-5|once
TGTGCCAGCAGCGGTTCCGACGGCAAGTTAAAGACCCAGTACTTC
CASSGSDGKLKTQYF
>TRBV19|TRBD2|TRBJ2-7|NA
TGTGCCAGTAGCCCAAGCGGGGGGGCACGCTCGGAGCAGTACTTC
CASSPSGGARSEQYF
>TRBV6-5|NA|TRBJ1-1|NA
TGTGCCAGCAGTTCCCTACCGACGGTGAACACTGAAGCTTTCTTT
CASSSLPTVNTEAFF
>TRBV7-9|TRBD1|TRBJ1-2|NA
TGTGCCAGCAGCTTGGGACAGGGGGCGCAGGACTATGGCTACACCTTC
CASSLGQGAQDYGYTF
>TRBV6-5|TRBD1|TRBJ1-2|NA
TGTGCCAGCAGTCCAGACAGGGATGATGGCTACACCTTC
CASSPDRDDGYTF
>TRBV11-2|NA|TRBJ2-7|NA
TGTGCCAGCAGCTTAGAGAGGTACGAGCAGTACTTC
CASSLERYEQYF
>TRBV19|TRBD1|TRBJ1-5|NA
TGTGCCAGTCGCCTAGGGACAGGGTTTAATCAGCCCCAGCATTTT
CASRLGTGFNQPQHF
>TRBV5-4|NA|TRBJ2-2|NA
TGTGCCAGCAGTTCCGGGACAAGGAACACCGGGGAGCTGTTTTTT
CASSSGTRNTGELFF
>TRBV4-3|NA|TRBJ2-6|NA
TGCGCCAGCAGCCAGATGTTTGGACAAAACTCTGGGGCCAACGTCCTGACTTTC
CASSQMFGQNSGANVLTF
>TRBV27|NA|TRBJ1-1|once
TGTGCCAGCAGTCCAGGACCGGGACTGTGGTCGGACACTGAAGCTTTCTTT
CASSPGPGLWSDTEAFF
>TRBV4-1|NA|TRBJ1-4|NA
TGCGCCAGCAGCCAAGAGGGGAGAAGTGCAACTAATGAAAAACTGTTTTTT
CASSQEGRSATNEKLFF
>TRBV4-3|NA|TRBJ1-3|NA
TGCGCCAGCAGCCAAGTGGAAGGGGTTTCTTCTGGAAACACCATATATTTT
CASSQVEGVSSGNTIYF